Presented here are 7 T cell receptor beta chains from one specimen sequenced in a study of preoperative IRX-2 immunotherapy in early breast cancer. The method was immunoSEQ multiplex PCR; TCRdb's version includes in-frame clones alone and lacks a portion of them. Of around 95,000 clones in the sample, roughly 85% are singletons; the top ten hold approximately 2%. The treatment was: preoperative locoregional IRX-2 cytokine immunotherapy. This sample comprised tumor tissue, obtained after IRX-2 immunotherapy. Receptor source: a human donor with breast cancer.

This clone occurred a few times. The chain uses TRBV29-1 and TRBJ1-2, with D perhaps TRBD1 (5 bases). CDR3 size: 13 residues. Per the germline V gene, CDR1 is SQVTM and CDR2 is ANQGSEA. The V end lost 1 base, the J end lost 4 bases, and 10 bases lay between the germline ends. CDR3 residues: CSVEGGTSYGYTF. CDR3 sequence (DNA): TGCAGCGTTGAAGGAGGGACCTCCTATGGCTACACCTTC.

V gene TRBV6-8 combines with J gene TRBJ1-3, with TRBD1 identical over 7 bases. The CDR3 covers 15 residues. Trimming took 5 bases from V and 4 from J; bases not matched to a gene: 8. Germline lookup yields CDR1 MNHGY and CDR2 SAAAGT. The CDR3 nucleotides read TGTGCCAGCAGTAGGACAGGCCGGCAGGGAAACACCATATATTTT. Translated, it gives CASSRTGRQGNTIYF.

The V and J genes are TRBV5-1 and TRBJ2-7, with 10 bases that match TRBD2. V was clipped by 4 bases and J by 2 bases; unmatched bases: 9. CDR3 length: 16 residues. Germline assignment: CDR1 SGHRS and CDR2 YFSETQ. For the CDR3, the DNA is TGCGCCAGCAGCGACTCGGGACTAGCGTTTGCCTACGAGCAGTACTTC. Encoded protein: CASSDSGLAFAYEQYF. Full variable domain (outside the CDR3, taken from reference TRBV5-1 and TRBJ2-7): KAGVTQTPRYLIKTRGQQVTLSCSPISGHRSVSWYQQTPGQGLQFLFEYFSETQRNKGNFPGRFSGRQFSNSRSEMNVSTLELGDSALYLCASSDSGLAFAYEQYFGPGTRLTVT.

V usage is TRBV19 and J usage is TRBJ2-3; unclear D gene. The germline gives CDR1 LNHDA, CDR2 SQIVND (reference sequence). This CDR3 has 16 amino acids. Trimming cost V 0 bases and J 0 bases, with 10 bases left between them. This CDR3 reads CASSIDPSTSTDTQYF. The CDR3 DNA reads as TGTGCCAGTAGTATAGACCCGTCCACCAGCACAGATACGCAGTATTTT.

The V and J genes are TRBV15 and TRBJ1-1; D is unclear. V was cut by 0 bases and J by 1 base, with 6 bases left in between. The CDR3 sequence is 14 residues long. The germline gives CDR1 LNHNV, CDR2 YYDKDF (reference sequence). CDR3 DNA: TGTGCCACCAGCAGAGAGGCGGGGAACACTGAAGCTTTCTTT. Amino acids: CATSREAGNTEAFF.

The V gene is TRBV30, the J gene TRBJ1-5; no firm D call. With 0 bases removed from V and 2 bases from J, the gap between germline ends came to 11 bases. The CDR3 totals 15 residues. CDR1 and CDR2 (germline): GTSNPN, SVGIG (reference sequence). CDR3 amino acids: CAWSVGGLGNQPQHF. The DNA for the CDR3 is TGTGCCTGGAGTGTTGGCGGTTTGGGCAATCAGCCCCAGCATTTT.

This chain uses TRBV7-6 with TRBJ1-5, with D possibly TRBD1 on 6 matching bases. Germline V gene data show CDR1 as SGHVS and CDR2 as FNYEAQ. This CDR3 has 15 amino acids. V lost 5 bases, J lost 6 bases, and 17 bases lay in between. As DNA, the CDR3 is TGTGCCAGCAGCCCTGACAGGCGGTACGGTCAGCCCCAGCATTTT. As protein: CASSPDRRYGQPQHF. Variable domain in full (rest from reference TRBV7-6 and TRBJ1-5): GAGVSQSPRYKVTKRGQDVALRCDPISGHVSLYWYRQALGQGPEFLTYFNYEAQQDKSGLPNDRFSAERPEGSISTLTIQRTEQRDSAMYRCASSPDRRYGQPQHFGDGTRLSIL.